The rows below give T cell receptor beta chains drawn from one sample of a study of long-term antiretroviral therapy in people with HIV. Sequenced by immunoSEQ multiplex PCR; TCRdb stores in-frame clones only, minus some. The sample shows 20,000 to 25,000 clones, around 87% of them seen only once. The material was unsorted PBMCs, obtained just under 2.7 years after starting antiretroviral therapy. These receptors originate from a woman in her forties or fifties with HIV. The CDR3 runs from the conserved cysteine through the conserved F or W. The D gene is left open where the match is weak. Size is stated for part of the rows, as once, few or many counts, or as a class when the clone is expanded.

v_gene	abundance	j_gene	d_gene	CDR3nt	CDR3aa
TRBV5-1	.	TRBJ2-7	.	TGCGCCAGCAGCTACCTCAGCTCCTACGAGCAGTACTTC	CASSYLSSYEQYF
TRBV5-5	.	TRBJ2-1	TRBD1	TGTGCCAGCAGCTTCAGATCGGACAGGGCTACCTACAATGAGCAGTTCTTC	CASSFRSDRATYNEQFF
TRBV6-5	.	TRBJ2-7	TRBD1	TGTGCCAGCAGTCAGGACAGGCTATCAGACGAGCAGTACTTC	CASSQDRLSDEQYF
TRBV10-3	once	TRBJ2-5	.	TGTGCCATCAGTGAGTCAAAAGAGACCCAGTACTTC	CAISESKETQYF
TRBV10-3	.	TRBJ1-2	TRBD1	TGTGCCATCAGTGAGTCTTCGACAGGGCCTTATGGCTACACCTTC	CAISESSTGPYGYTF
TRBV2	.	TRBJ1-4	.	TGTGCCAGCACCGTTCGCAGGGGACTTGAAAAACTGTTTTTT	CASTVRRGLEKLFF
TRBV7-9	.	TRBJ2-7	.	TGTGCCAGCAGCTTAGTCGTGAACTACGAGCAGTACTTC	CASSLVVNYEQYF
TRBV5-4	.	TRBJ2-3	.	TGTGCCAGCAGCTTTGACAGATTAGATACGCAGTATTTT	CASSFDRLDTQYF
TRBV4-1	.	TRBJ2-5	TRBD1	TGCGCCAGCAGCCACTTTGTCGTGAGTGACAGGGGACAAGAGACCCAGTACTTC	CASSHFVVSDRGQETQYF
TRBV7-3	.	TRBJ1-1	.	TGTGCCAGCAGCTTAGGGGGGTTGGACACTGAAGCTTTCTTT	CASSLGGLDTEAFF
TRBV29-1	.	TRBJ2-5	.	TGCAGCGTTGAATCGGAGACCCAGTACTTC	CSVESETQYF
TRBV21-1	.	TRBJ2-1	.	TGTGCCAGCAGCTTGCACAATGGGAATGAGCAGTTCTTC	CASSLHNGNEQFF
TRBV7-9	.	TRBJ2-1	.	TGTGCCAGCAGCTTAGTGGGGGGGGCCCTATACAATGAGCAGTTCTTC	CASSLVGGALYNEQFF
TRBV5-6	.	TRBJ2-1	TRBD2	TGTGCCAGCAGCGGGACTAGCCGCTCCTACAATGAGCAGTTCTTC	CASSGTSRSYNEQFF
TRBV7-2	.	TRBJ2-3	.	TGTGCCAGCAGCTTGGCTGGGACAATTATCACAGATACGCAGTATTTT	CASSLAGTIITDTQYF
TRBV29-1	few	TRBJ2-1	TRBD1	TGCAGCGTTGAAGAAAGGGGGCTCTACAATGAGCAGTTCTTC	CSVEERGLYNEQFF
TRBV27	.	TRBJ1-1	.	TGTGCCAGCAGTTGGGGTGAGAACACTGAAGCTTTCTTT	CASSWGENTEAFF
TRBV7-3	.	TRBJ2-3	TRBD2	TGTGCCAGCAGCTTAATGGCGGGAGTTACAGATACGCAGTATTTT	CASSLMAGVTDTQYF
TRBV5-1	once	TRBJ2-7	.	TGCGCCAGCAGCTTGTCGGGGTATAATTACGAGCAGTACTTC	CASSLSGYNYEQYF
TRBV5-1	.	TRBJ2-3	TRBD2	TGCGCCAGCAGCTTGGGGGCGGGAGTGGCAGATACGCAGTATTTT	CASSLGAGVADTQYF
TRBV7-9	.	TRBJ1-6	.	TGTGCCAGCAGCTTAGGGGTGGGGAATTCACCCCTCCACTTT	CASSLGVGNSPLHF
TRBV29-1	.	TRBJ2-3	TRBD2	TGCAGCGTTGTGGGGGCTAGCGGGGGGTTTAGCACAGATACGCAGTATTTT	CSVVGASGGFSTDTQYF
TRBV29-1	.	TRBJ2-1	.	TGCAGCGTTGCCAATAGCGTTGTGAGAAACAATGAGCAGTTCTTC	CSVANSVVRNNEQFF
TRBV27	.	TRBJ2-7	TRBD1	TGTGCCAGCAGTTCCCCGGACAGGTCCTACGAGCAGTACTTC	CASSSPDRSYEQYF
TRBV6-5	.	TRBJ2-7	TRBD2	TGTGCCAGCAGCAGGGAGGGCCTCATGTCCTACGAGCAGTACTTC	CASSREGLMSYEQYF
TRBV27	once	TRBJ1-1	.	TGTGCCAGCAGGCCGCGGGGAAAAGAAGCTTTCTTT	CASRPRGKEAFF
TRBV7-6	.	TRBJ1-1	.	TGTGCCAGCAGTACTGGTCGGGGCACTGAAGCTTTCTTT	CASSTGRGTEAFF
TRBV10-2	.	TRBJ2-1	TRBD2	TGCGCCAGCATCGGGGCGGGGGCCTACAATGAGCAGTTCTTC	CASIGAGAYNEQFF
TRBV10-3	once	TRBJ1-1	TRBD1	TGTGCCATAGGGACAGTCGAAAACCTTGAAGCTTTCTTT	CAIGTVENLEAFF
TRBV7-9	.	TRBJ1-1	.	TGTGCCAGCAGCTTTACAGGGAACACTGAAGCTTTCTTT	CASSFTGNTEAFF
TRBV7-9	.	TRBJ2-7	TRBD2	TGTGCCAGCAGCTTGGATCCGGCCGGGCTAGCGGGAATAGACGAGCAGTACTTC	CASSLDPAGLAGIDEQYF
TRBV4-2	.	TRBJ1-2	.	TGTGCCAGCAGCCAAGAAGGACCGAGGGAGAAGGGCTACACCTTC	CASSQEGPREKGYTF
TRBV29-1	.	TRBJ1-1	TRBD1	TGCAGCGGGGGGACAGGGGGACGAACTGAAGCTTTCTTT	CSGGTGGRTEAFF
TRBV5-5	.	TRBJ2-1	TRBD2	TGTGCCAGCAGCCAAGCGGGAGGGCCGGGGAGTGAGCAGTTCTTC	CASSQAGGPGSEQFF
TRBV19	.	TRBJ1-2	.	TGTGCCAGTAGTACTACTTACAAACAGGGTTCCCTTTATGGCTACACCTTC	CASSTTYKQGSLYGYTF
TRBV28	.	TRBJ2-7	.	TGTGCCAGCAGTTTACATAGTTATGGACGGTACGAGCAGTACTTC	CASSLHSYGRYEQYF
TRBV5-6	.	TRBJ2-7	.	TGTGCCAGCAGCTTGGAAGGAGTCTCCGAGCAGTACTTC	CASSLEGVSEQYF
TRBV5-5	.	TRBJ2-1	.	TGTGCCAGCAGAATCACGGGTAGCTCCTACAATGAGCAGTTCTTC	CASRITGSSYNEQFF
TRBV4-3	once	TRBJ2-7	.	TGCGCCAGCAGCCAAGAATGGGCTAGCACCTACGAGCAGTACTTC	CASSQEWASTYEQYF
TRBV5-1	.	TRBJ2-2	.	TGCGCCAGCAGCTTGGCCGGCTCTTACACCGGGGAGCTGTTTTTT	CASSLAGSYTGELFF
TRBV5-6	.	TRBJ2-2	.	TGTGCCAGCAGCTTTACGACACACACCGGGGAGCTGTTTTTT	CASSFTTHTGELFF
TRBV9	.	TRBJ1-1	.	TGTGCCAGCAGCGTAGTCGGGGGGGCTGAAGCTTTCTTT	CASSVVGGAEAFF
TRBV5-4	.	TRBJ2-1	TRBD2	TGTGCCAGCAGCGGGGAGACTAGCGGGAGGGCCGGGCGAGTCTTC	CASSGETSGRAGRVF
TRBV19	.	TRBJ2-1	TRBD2	TGTGCCAGTAGTATAGGGGACTACTCCTACAATGAGCAGTTCTTC	CASSIGDYSYNEQFF